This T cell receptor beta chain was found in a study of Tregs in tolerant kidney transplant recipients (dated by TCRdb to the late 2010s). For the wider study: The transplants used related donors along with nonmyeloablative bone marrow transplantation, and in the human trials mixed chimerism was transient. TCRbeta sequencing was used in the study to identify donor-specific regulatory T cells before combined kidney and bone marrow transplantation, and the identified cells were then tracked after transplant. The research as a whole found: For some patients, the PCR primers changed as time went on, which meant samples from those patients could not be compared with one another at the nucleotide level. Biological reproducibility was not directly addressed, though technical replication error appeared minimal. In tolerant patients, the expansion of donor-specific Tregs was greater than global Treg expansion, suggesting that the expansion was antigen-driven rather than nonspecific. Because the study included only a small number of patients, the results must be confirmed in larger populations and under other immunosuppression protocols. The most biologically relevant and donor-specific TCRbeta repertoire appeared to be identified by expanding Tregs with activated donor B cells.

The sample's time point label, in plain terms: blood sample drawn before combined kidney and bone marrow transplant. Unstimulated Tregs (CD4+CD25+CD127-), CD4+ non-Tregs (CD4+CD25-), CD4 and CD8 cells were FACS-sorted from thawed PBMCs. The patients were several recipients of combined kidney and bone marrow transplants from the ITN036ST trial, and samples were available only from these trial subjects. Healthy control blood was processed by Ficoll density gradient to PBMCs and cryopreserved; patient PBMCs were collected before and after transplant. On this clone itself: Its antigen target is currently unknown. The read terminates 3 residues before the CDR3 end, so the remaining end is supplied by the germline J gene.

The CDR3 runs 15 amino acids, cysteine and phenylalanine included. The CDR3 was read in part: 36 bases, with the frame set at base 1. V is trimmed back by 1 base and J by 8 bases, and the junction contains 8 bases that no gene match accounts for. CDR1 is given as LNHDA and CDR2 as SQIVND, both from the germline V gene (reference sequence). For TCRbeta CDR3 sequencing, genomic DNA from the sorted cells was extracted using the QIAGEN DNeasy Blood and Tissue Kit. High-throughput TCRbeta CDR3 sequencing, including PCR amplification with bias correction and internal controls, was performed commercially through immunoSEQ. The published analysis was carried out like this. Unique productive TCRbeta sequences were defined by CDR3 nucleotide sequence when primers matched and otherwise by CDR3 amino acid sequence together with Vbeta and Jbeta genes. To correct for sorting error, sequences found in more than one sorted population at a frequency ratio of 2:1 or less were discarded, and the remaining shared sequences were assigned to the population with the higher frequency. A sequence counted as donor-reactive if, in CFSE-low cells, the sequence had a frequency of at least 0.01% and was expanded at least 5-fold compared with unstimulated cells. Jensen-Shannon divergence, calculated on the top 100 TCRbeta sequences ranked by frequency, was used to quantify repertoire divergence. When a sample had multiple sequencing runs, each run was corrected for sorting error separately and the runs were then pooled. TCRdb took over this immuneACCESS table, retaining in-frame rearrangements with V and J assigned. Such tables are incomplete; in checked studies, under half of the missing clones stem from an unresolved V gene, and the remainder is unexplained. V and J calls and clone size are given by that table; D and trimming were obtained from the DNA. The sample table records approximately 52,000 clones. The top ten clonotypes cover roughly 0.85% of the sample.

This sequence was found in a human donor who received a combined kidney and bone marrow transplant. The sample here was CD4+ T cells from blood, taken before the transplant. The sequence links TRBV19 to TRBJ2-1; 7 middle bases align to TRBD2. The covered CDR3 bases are TGTGCCAGTAGTATAGGCGGGATTGGGGGGGATGAG. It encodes CASSIGGIGGDE. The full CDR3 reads CASSIGGIGGDEQFF.